These 4 T cell receptor beta chains originate from one sample sequenced in a study of T cell responses to AZD1222 COVID-19 vaccine. Profiled with immunoSEQ multiplex PCR; TCRdb holds only in-frame clones, not every one. The sample has over 150,000 clones; about 91% are singletons. The sample in question was peripheral blood, obtained on day 0 of MenACWY control vaccination. The receptors stem from an adult in good health.

The J gene is TRBJ2-7, the V gene TRBV3-1 (or the pseudogene TRBV3-2); 7 bases match TRBD2. Unmatched junction bases numbered 11, after V lost 4 bases and J lost 2 bases. This CDR3 region has 16 residues. CDR1 and CDR2 from the germline V gene are LGHDT and YNNKEL (reference sequence). DNA of the CDR3: TGTGCCAGCAGCCCTAGGCCAGCGGGATTAACCTACGAGCAGTACTTC. Protein sequence: CASSPRPAGLTYEQYF.

This chain links TRBV19 with TRBJ1-2; D remains ambiguous. This CDR3 has 10 residues. V lost 6 bases and J lost 6, with 5 bases in between. The germline CDR1 and CDR2 sequences are LNHDA and SQIVND (reference sequence). CDR3 amino acids: CASSRDGYTF. CDR3 sequence (DNA): TGTGCCAGTAGCAGAGATGGCTACACCTTC. The complete variable domain, with remaining parts taken from reference TRBV19 and TRBJ1-2, reads DGGITQSPKYLFRKEGQNVTLSCEQNLNHDAMYWYRQDPGQGLRLIYYSQIVNDFQKGDIAEGYSVSREKKESFPLTVTSAQKNPTAFYLCASSRDGYTFGSGTRLTVV.

The chain is built from TRBV11-3 and TRBJ2-3; 8 bases align to TRBD2. The CDR3 is 16 amino acids. Germline lookup yields CDR1 SGHNT and CDR2 YENEEA. The J segment lost 3 bases and the V segment lost 5 bases, leaving 10 bases of the junction unmatched. The CDR3 DNA follows: TGTGCCAGCAGCGGGCGCAGCGGGAGCGGAACAGATACGCAGTATTTT. As protein: CASSGRSGSGTDTQYF. The full variable domain, rest sourced from reference TRBV11-3 and TRBJ2-3, is EAGVVQSPRYKIIEKKQPVAFWCNPISGHNTLYWYLQNLGQGPELLIRYENEEAVDDSQLPKDRFSAERLKGVDSTLKIQPAELGDSAVYLCASSGRSGSGTDTQYFGPGTRLTVL.

V and J are TRBV3-1 (or the pseudogene TRBV3-2) and TRBJ2-7; 7 positions agree with TRBD1. Germline CDR1 reads LGHDT; CDR2 reads YNNKEL (reference sequence). V was clipped by 4 bases and J by 7 bases; unmatched bases: 7. The CDR3 extends over 13 amino acids. CDR3 protein: CASSPSSRGEQYF. The CDR3 nucleotides are TGTGCCAGCAGCCCCTCCTCCAGGGGGGAGCAGTACTTC.